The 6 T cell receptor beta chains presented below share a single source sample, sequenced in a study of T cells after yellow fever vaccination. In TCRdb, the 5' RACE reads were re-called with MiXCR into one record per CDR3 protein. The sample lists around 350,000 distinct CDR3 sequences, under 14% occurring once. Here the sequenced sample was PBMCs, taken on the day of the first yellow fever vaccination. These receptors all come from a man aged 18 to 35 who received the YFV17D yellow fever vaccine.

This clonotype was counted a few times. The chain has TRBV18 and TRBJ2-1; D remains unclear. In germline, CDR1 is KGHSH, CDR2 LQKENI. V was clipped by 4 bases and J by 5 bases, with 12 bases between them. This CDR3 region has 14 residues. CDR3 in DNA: TGTGCCAGCTCACTACTGACATTCGACAATGAGCAGTTCTTC. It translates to CASSLLTFDNEQFF.

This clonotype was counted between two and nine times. The CDR3 DNA is TGCAGTGCTGTTCCCCGGGACAATCAGCCCCAGCATTTT. Protein: CSAVPRDNQPQHF. The V gene is TRBV20-1, the J gene TRBJ1-5; D remains ambiguous. Germline CDR1 DFQATT, CDR2 SNEGSKA (reference sequence). Trimming removed 5 bases from V and 3 bases from J, with 11 bases in between. CDR3 size: 13 residues.

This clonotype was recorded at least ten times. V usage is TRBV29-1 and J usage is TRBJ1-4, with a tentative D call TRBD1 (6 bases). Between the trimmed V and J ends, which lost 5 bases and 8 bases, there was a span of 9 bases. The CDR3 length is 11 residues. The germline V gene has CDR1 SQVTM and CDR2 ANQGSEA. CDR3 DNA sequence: TGCAGCGTTCCGAGGGGGGAAAAACTGTTTTTT. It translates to CSVPRGEKLFF.

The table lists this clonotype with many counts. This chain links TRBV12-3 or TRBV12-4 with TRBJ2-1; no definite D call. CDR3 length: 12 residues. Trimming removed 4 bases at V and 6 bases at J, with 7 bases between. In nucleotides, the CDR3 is TGTGCCAGCAGTTCAGGATTCAATGAGCAGTTCTTC. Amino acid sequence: CASSSGFNEQFF.

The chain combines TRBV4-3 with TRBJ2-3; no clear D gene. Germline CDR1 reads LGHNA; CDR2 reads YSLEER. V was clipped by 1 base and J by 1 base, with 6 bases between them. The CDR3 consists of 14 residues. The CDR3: CASSQAWGTDTQYF. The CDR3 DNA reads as TGCGCCAGCAGCCAAGCCTGGGGCACAGATACGCAGTATTTT.

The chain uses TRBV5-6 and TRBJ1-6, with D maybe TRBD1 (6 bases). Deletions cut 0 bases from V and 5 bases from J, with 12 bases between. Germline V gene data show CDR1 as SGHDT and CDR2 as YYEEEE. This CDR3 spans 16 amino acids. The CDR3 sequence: CASSLVGAVNNSPLHF. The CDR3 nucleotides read TGTGCCAGCAGCTTGGTGGGGGCGGTAAATAATTCACCCCTCCACTTT.